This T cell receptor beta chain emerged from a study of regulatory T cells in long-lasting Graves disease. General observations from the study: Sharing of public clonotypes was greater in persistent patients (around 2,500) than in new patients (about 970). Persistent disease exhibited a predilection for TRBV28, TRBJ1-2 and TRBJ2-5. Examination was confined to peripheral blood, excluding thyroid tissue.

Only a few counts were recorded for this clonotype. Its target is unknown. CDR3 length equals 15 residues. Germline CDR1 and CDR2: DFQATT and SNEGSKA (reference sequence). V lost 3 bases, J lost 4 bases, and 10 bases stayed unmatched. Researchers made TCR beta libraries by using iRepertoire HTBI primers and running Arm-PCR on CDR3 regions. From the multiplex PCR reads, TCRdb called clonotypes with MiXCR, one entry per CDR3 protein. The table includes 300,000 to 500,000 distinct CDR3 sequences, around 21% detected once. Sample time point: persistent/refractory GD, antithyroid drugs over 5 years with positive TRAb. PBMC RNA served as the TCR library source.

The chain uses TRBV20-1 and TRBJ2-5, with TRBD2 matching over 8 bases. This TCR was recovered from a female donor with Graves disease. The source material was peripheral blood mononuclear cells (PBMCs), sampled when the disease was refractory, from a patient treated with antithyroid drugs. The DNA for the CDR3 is TGCAGTGCTAGGCCCTTTGGTACTAGCGGAGAGACCCAGTACTTC. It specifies CSARPFGTSGETQYF.